These 22 T cell receptor beta chains originate from one sample sequenced in a study of blood T cell repertoires in COVID-19. TCRdb's table, derived via immunoSEQ multiplex PCR, lists solely in-frame clones and lacks some. The sample yields 50,000 to 65,000 clones, approximately 86% seen once. What was sequenced was peripheral blood. All receptors come from a man in his 60s with acute or convalescent COVID-19.

The rearrangement joins TRBV29-1 to TRBJ1-6, with 7 bases fitting TRBD1. From germline, CDR1 is SQVTM and CDR2 ANQGSEA. The CDR3 covers 15 residues. With V trimmed by 6 bases and J by 3 bases, 8 bases remained unmatched. The CDR3 loop is CSVGRQGGYNSPLHF. Written as DNA, the CDR3 is TGCAGCGTCGGTAGACAGGGCGGCTATAATTCACCCCTCCACTTT.

This clone was picked up a small number of times. V is TRBV15 and J is TRBJ2-7; 7 positions agree with TRBD2. Germline V gene sequence: CDR1 LNHNV, CDR2 YYDKDF (reference sequence). This CDR3 is built from 16 residues. V lost 6 bases, J lost 4 bases, and 15 bases stayed unmatched. In nucleotides, the CDR3 is TGTGCCACCAGAAACAGAGCCCAGACTAGCAGATACGAGCAGTACTTC. It codes for CATRNRAQTSRYEQYF.

V and J are TRBV5-4 and TRBJ1-6; D is perhaps TRBD1 (5 bases). Trimming shortened V by 3 bases and J by 8 bases, and 15 bases separated the two germline ends. The CDR3 covers 15 residues. From germline, CDR1 is SGHNT and CDR2 YYREEE (reference sequence). The CDR3 DNA reads as TGTGCCAGCAGCTCCTGGGGGAGGGATTATTCACCCCTCCACTTT. Its translation: CASSSWGRDYSPLHF.

The V call is TRBV5-8, the J call TRBJ1-5; possible D gene TRBD1, 5 bases. This CDR3 region has 15 residues. V was pared by 1 base and J by 7 bases, with 15 bases between. The germline CDR1 and CDR2 sequences are SGHTS and YDEGEE. In DNA form, the CDR3 reads TGTGCCAGCAGCTTGCAACAGGATTATGGGCAGCCCCAGCATTTT. Its translation: CASSLQQDYGQPQHF.

The CDR3, as DNA: TGCGCCAGCAGCTTGAGCGGGGGGGCCCAGGGAGATACGCAGTATTTT. As protein: CASSLSGGAQGDTQYF. This chain uses TRBV5-1 with TRBJ2-3; 10 nucleotides align to TRBD2. The V gene end was trimmed by 1 base and the J gene end by 5 bases; junction bases not matched to a gene: 7. Per the germline V gene, CDR1 is SGHRS and CDR2 is YFSETQ. CDR3 length equals 16 residues.

The genes are TRBV11-2 and TRBJ1-2; a possible D gene is TRBD1 (5 bases). Per germline, CDR1 SGHAT and CDR2 FQNNGV. This CDR3 has 13 amino acids. V lost 4 bases, J lost 4 bases, and 10 bases lay in between. CDR3 nucleotide sequence: TGTGCCAGCAGCTCCCTGGGGCGCTATGGCTACACCTTC. Translating it yields CASSSLGRYGYTF.

The chain carries TRBV5-1 and TRBJ2-7, with D tentatively TRBD2 (5 bases). Germline CDR1 and CDR2: SGHRS and YFSETQ. The CDR3 is 14 residues long. V dropped 4 bases and J dropped 3 bases, with 14 bases sitting between them. CDR3 coding DNA: TGCGCCAGCAGCATCGGGGTTTTAGACTACGAGCAGTACTTC. Its translation: CASSIGVLDYEQYF.

The J gene is TRBJ2-7, the V gene TRBV7-8; possibly TRBD2 for D (7 bases). This CDR3 has 13 residues. The germline CDR1 and CDR2 sequences are SGHVS and FQNEAQ. The germline V and J ends were trimmed by 4 bases and 6 bases, with 13 bases remaining between them. This CDR3 reads CASSSRGGVEQYF. The CDR3 DNA sequence: TGTGCCAGCAGCTCTAGGGGGGGCGTCGAGCAGTACTTC.

This clone was observed a single time. This chain links TRBV27 with TRBJ2-2; 9 bases are shared with TRBD1. Trimming took 4 bases from V and 0 from J; bases not matched to a gene: 6. From germline, CDR1 is MNHEY and CDR2 SMNVEV (reference sequence). The CDR3 is 17 residues long. CDR3 coding DNA: TGTGCCAGCAGTTCCGGGACAGGGTTGTCGAACACCGGGGAGCTGTTTTTT. Its protein product is CASSSGTGLSNTGELFF.

This chain links TRBV6-2 or TRBV6-3 with TRBJ2-7; no clear D. The CDR3 has 13 amino acids. CDR1 MNHEY and CDR2 SVGEGT come from the germline V gene. With 5 bases removed from V and 2 bases from J, the gap between germline ends came to 10 bases. CDR3 region: CASSLLSPYEQYF. CDR3 DNA sequence: TGTGCCAGCAGTCTATTAAGCCCCTACGAGCAGTACTTC.

This clone was found once. This chain joins TRBV7-2 and TRBJ2-2; D uncertain. Per the germline V gene, CDR1 is SGHTA and CDR2 is FQGNSA. Between the trimmed V and J ends, which lost 1 base and 1 base, there was a span of 4 bases. This CDR3 is 14 amino acids long. This CDR3 reads CASSLGQNTGELFF. DNA of the CDR3: TGTGCCAGCAGCTTAGGGCAGAACACCGGGGAGCTGTTTTTT.

CDR3: CASSMGGLAGGPYEQYF. CDR3 in DNA: TGTGCCAGTAGTATGGGTGGTCTAGCGGGAGGGCCGTACGAGCAGTACTTC. The V and J genes are TRBV19 and TRBJ2-7, with 12 bases matching TRBD2. The CDR3 runs 17 residues. Per the germline V gene, CDR1 is LNHDA and CDR2 is SQIVND (reference sequence). The V segment lost 3 bases and the J segment 4 bases; nucleotides outside the gene matches: 10.

This clone was counted a few times. V usage is TRBV20-1 and J usage is TRBJ1-5, with 8 bases matching TRBD1. V lost 3 bases to trimming and J lost 7 bases; unmatched junction nucleotides: 8. The CDR3 consists of 14 residues. The V gene's germline CDR1 is DFQATT and CDR2 SNEGSKA (reference sequence). CDR3 nucleotide sequence: TGCAGTGCTAGTGCAGGGGGCGCGGGGCAGCCCCAGCATTTT. Translation gives CSASAGGAGQPQHF.

V and J are TRBV15 and TRBJ2-7, with 9 bases identical to TRBD1. Germline CDR1 and CDR2: LNHNV and YYDKDF (reference sequence). Trimming at V came to 2 bases and at J to 3 bases, leaving 5 bases not matched to a gene. CDR3 length: 15 amino acids. The chain's CDR3 is CATSRSPGQGYEQYF. CDR3 sequence (DNA): TGTGCCACCAGCAGAAGTCCGGGACAGGGCTACGAGCAGTACTTC.

The V and J genes are TRBV19 and TRBJ2-3, with D possibly being TRBD1 (6 bases). The V end lost 6 bases, the J end lost 2 bases, and 18 bases lay between the germline ends. The CDR3 is made up of 16 amino acids. CDR1 is LNHDA, CDR2 SQIVND, per germline (reference sequence). DNA of the CDR3: TGTGCCAGTAGCCGAACCTCACAGGGTTTCACAGATACGCAGTATTTT. It yields the protein CASSRTSQGFTDTQYF.

The chain carries TRBV28 and TRBJ2-2, with 10 bases matching TRBD2. The CDR3 has 16 amino acids. With 9 bases clipped from V and 3 bases from J, the junction kept 10 bases outside the gene matches. Germline CDR1 reads MDHEN; CDR2 reads SYDVKM. The CDR3 reads CASHSGRIKDTGELFF. CDR3 nucleotide sequence: TGTGCCAGTCATAGCGGGAGGATAAAGGACACCGGGGAGCTGTTTTTT.

This clone has a single count. The chain joins TRBV3-1 (or the pseudogene TRBV3-2) to TRBJ2-1; no definite D call. The CDR3 consists of 16 residues. Trimming removed 0 bases at V and 4 bases at J, with 13 bases between. Germline V gives CDR1 LGHDT, CDR2 YNNKEL (reference sequence). CDR3 amino acids: CASSQEEYPTYNEQFF. For the CDR3, the DNA is TGTGCCAGCAGCCAAGAAGAGTACCCAACTTACAATGAGCAGTTCTTC.

This chain connects TRBV15 to TRBJ2-3; the D gene is possibly TRBD2 (5 bases). CDR1 LNHNV and CDR2 YYDKDF come from the germline V gene (reference sequence). The V gene lost 3 bases and the J gene lost 3 bases, with 13 bases spanning the gap. This CDR3 spans 15 amino acids. CDR3 nucleotide sequence: TGTGCCACCAGCAGTAGTCGCCCGGGAACAGATACGCAGTATTTT. Encoded protein: CATSSSRPGTDTQYF.

The chain uses TRBV4-2 and TRBJ1-2; D ambiguous. Germline V CDR1 and CDR2: LGHNA, YNFKEQ. The CDR3 runs to 19 residues. V was shortened by 1 base and J by 2 bases, with 23 bases between the two germline ends. CDR3 DNA sequence: TGTGCCAGCAGCCAAGGCGCAGGACTATCCCCCGCCAGCAACTATGGCTACACCTTC. Translation gives CASSQGAGLSPASNYGYTF.

The rearrangement uses TRBV4-1 and TRBJ1-4, with D unclear. Germline CDR1 reads MGHRA; CDR2 reads YSYEKL. CDR3 length equals 13 residues. V was cut by 2 bases and J by 16 bases, with 17 bases left in between. The CDR3 loop is CASSQPAAANQFF. In DNA form, the CDR3 reads TGCGCCAGCAGCCAACCCGCCGCGGCTAATCAGTTTTTT.

There are a few counts of this clone. This chain connects TRBV21-1 to TRBJ1-6; the table's D gene call, TRBD1, was not cross checked with the DNA. TRBV21-1 represents a pseudogene. The CDR3 is made up of 19 amino acids. Here the CDR3 DNA reads TGTGCCAGCAGCACAACAGGGGGACCTCGGATTTTTCCCCAATCACCCCTCCACTTT. The encoded protein is CASSTTGGPRIFPQSPLHF.

This chain joins TRBV11-2 and TRBJ2-3; D is perhaps TRBD2 (5 bases). V was clipped by 4 bases and J by 3 bases, with 17 bases between them. Per germline, CDR1 SGHAT and CDR2 FQNNGV. The CDR3 is made up of 16 amino acids. This CDR3 reads CASSSGLTRGTDTQYF. The CDR3 DNA sequence: TGTGCCAGCAGCTCCGGCCTCACTAGAGGGACAGATACGCAGTATTTT.